This T cell receptor (beta chain) was identified during a study of T-cell memory formation after mild COVID-19. Study-level background: TCR clusters mostly belonged to single donors.

TCRdb itself ran the 5' RACE reads through MiXCR, one entry per CDR3 protein. Of 85,000 to 130,000 distinct CDR3 sequences in the sample, approximately 15% were seen once. Overall study results and limits: CD4+ contracting clones were mainly CM and EM; CD8+ ones, EMRA.

After removal of 2 bases from V and 0 bases from J, the junction contained 21 bases not matched to a gene. Looked up from germline, CDR1 is SGHVS and CDR2 is FQNEAQ. The CDR3 loop spans 22 amino acids. A word on this clonotype: Its specificity is not known.

The source of this sequence is an adult woman who had mild COVID-19 (a few samples of this study predate the infection). Cell type and time point are not known. The sequenced material came from PBMCs or a T cell subset sorted from them (not recorded which). V gene TRBV7-8 combines with J gene TRBJ1-5; 8 bases line up with TRBD1. CDR3 region: CASSLLRGVGDRQDYSNQPQHF. Written as DNA, the CDR3 is TGTGCCAGCAGCTTACTAAGAGGAGTCGGGGACAGGCAAGACTATAGCAATCAGCCCCAGCATTTT.